This note documents a single TCR beta chain sequence. Its specificity is not known. Each PCR contained spiked-in synthetic TCR analog templates. The assay was immunoSEQ multiplex PCR, and TCRdb's table has in-frame clones only and misses some. Among 35,000 to 55,000 clones, 83% were seen once, and the ten largest hold about 15%. The data were taken from a study of PD-L1 blockade in urothelial cancer. Study in general: Male sex and bladder-origin urothelial cancer characterized about 90% of the roughly 30 patients. Median blood clonality was roughly 0.074, with 75,000 to 100,000 unique TCRs.

Time point: peripheral blood 6 weeks after treatment start. Study-wide points: For durable-benefit patients, tumor-associated blood clones expanded more at 3 weeks.

This CDR3 region has 18 residues. Looked up from germline, CDR1 is MGHRA and CDR2 is YSYEKL. Germline trimming cut 1 base from V and 8 bases from J; bases unmatched to any gene: 14. This sequence was found in a man between 60 and 70 years old with urothelial cancer. The V gene is TRBV4-1, the J gene TRBJ2-1; 10 nucleotides align to TRBD1. Sequenced material: PBMCs, taken around atezolizumab (anti-PD-L1) treatment. The CDR3 nucleotides read TGCGCCAGCAGCCAAGTCCCCTCCCGGACAGGGGGAGGCCATGAGCAGTTCTTC. Its protein product is CASSQVPSRTGGGHEQFF.